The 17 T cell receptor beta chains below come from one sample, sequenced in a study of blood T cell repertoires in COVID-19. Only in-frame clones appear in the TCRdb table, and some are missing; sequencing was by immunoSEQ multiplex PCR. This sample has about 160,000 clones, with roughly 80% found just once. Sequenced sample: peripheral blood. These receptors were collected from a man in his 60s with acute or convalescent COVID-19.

The CDR3 DNA sequence: TGTGCCAGCCGGACAGGGAATCAGCCCCAGCATTTT. It codes for CASRTGNQPQHF. V usage is TRBV6-5 and J usage is TRBJ1-5, with 8 nucleotides matching TRBD1. This CDR3 spans 12 amino acids. The germline V gene encodes CDR1 MNHEY and CDR2 SVGAGI. After removal of 8 bases from V and 4 bases from J, the junction contained 1 base not matched to a gene.

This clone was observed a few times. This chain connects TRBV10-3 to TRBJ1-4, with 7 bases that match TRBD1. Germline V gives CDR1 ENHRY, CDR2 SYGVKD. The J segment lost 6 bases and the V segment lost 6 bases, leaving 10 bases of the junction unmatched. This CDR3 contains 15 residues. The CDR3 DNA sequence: TGTGCCATCAGAGATACCGGGACAGCAGATGAAAAACTGTTTTTT. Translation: CAIRDTGTADEKLFF.

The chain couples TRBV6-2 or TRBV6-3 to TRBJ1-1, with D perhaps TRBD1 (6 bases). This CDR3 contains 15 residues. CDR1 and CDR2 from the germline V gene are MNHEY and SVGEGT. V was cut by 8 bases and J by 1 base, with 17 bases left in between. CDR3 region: CASCQRAGANTEAFF. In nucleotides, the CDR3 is TGTGCCAGCTGCCAGAGAGCGGGGGCGAACACTGAAGCTTTCTTT.

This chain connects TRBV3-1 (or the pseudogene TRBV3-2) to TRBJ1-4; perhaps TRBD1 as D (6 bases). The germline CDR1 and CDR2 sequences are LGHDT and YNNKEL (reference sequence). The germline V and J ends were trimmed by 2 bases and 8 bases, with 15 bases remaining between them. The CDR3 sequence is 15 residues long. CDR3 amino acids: CASSQIQGSREKLFF. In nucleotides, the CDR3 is TGTGCCAGCAGCCAAATACAGGGTAGTCGCGAAAAACTGTTTTTT.

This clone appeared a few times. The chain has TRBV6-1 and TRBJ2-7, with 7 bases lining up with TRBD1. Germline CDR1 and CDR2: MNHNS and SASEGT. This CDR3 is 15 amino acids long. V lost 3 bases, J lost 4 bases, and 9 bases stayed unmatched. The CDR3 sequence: CASSEGDSTNYEQYF. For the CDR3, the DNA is TGTGCCAGCAGTGAGGGGGACAGCACTAATTACGAGCAGTACTTC.

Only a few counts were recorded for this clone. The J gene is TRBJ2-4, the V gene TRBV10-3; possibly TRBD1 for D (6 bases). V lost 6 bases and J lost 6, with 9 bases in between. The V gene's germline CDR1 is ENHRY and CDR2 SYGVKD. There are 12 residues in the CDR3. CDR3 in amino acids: CAIRGAGNIQYF. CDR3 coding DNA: TGTGCCATCAGGGGGGCGGGAAACATTCAGTACTTC.

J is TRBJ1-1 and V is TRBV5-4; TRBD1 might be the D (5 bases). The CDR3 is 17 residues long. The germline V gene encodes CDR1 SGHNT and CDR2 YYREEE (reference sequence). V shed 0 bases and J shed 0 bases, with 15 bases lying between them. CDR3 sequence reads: CASSLAGNAFMNTEAFF. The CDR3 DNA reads TGTGCCAGCAGCTTGGCAGGGAATGCTTTCATGAACACTGAAGCTTTCTTT.

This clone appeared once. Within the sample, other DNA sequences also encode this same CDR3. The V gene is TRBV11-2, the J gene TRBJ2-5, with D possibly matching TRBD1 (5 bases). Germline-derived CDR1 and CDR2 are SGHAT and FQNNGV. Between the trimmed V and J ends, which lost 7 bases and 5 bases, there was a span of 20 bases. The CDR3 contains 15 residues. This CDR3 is CASNQRGPGRETQYF. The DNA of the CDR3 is TGTGCCAGCAACCAGCGAGGTCCAGGGCGGGAGACCCAGTACTTC.

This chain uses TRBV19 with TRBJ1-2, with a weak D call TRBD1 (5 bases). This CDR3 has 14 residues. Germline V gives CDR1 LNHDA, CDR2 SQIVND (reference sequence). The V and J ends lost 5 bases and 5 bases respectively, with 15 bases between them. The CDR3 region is CASSSADSLYGYTF. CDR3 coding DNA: TGTGCCAGTAGTTCCGCCGACAGCCTTTATGGCTACACCTTC. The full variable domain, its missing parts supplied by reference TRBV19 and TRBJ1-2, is DGGITQSPKYLFRKEGQNVTLSCEQNLNHDAMYWYRQDPGQGLRLIYYSQIVNDFQKGDIAEGYSVSREKKESFPLTVTSAQKNPTAFYLCASSSADSLYGYTFGSGTRLTVV.

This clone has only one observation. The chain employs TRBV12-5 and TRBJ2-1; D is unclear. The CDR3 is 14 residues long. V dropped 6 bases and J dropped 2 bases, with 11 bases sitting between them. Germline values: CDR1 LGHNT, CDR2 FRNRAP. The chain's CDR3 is CASGRTEAYNEQFF. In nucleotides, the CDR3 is TGTGCTAGTGGGCGTACCGAGGCCTACAATGAGCAGTTCTTC.

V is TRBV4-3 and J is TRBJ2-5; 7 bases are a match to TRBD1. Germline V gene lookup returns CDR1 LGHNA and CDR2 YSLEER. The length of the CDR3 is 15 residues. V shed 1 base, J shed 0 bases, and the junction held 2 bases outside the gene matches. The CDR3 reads CASSQGTGNQETQYF. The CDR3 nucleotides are TGCGCCAGCAGCCAAGGGACAGGAAACCAAGAGACCCAGTACTTC.

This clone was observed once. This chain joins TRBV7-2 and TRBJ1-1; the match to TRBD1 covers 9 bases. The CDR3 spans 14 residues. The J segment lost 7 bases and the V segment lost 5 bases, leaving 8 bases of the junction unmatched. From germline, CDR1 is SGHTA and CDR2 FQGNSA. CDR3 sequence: CASSLQQGAGEAFF. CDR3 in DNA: TGTGCCAGCAGCCTCCAACAGGGGGCGGGTGAAGCTTTCTTT.

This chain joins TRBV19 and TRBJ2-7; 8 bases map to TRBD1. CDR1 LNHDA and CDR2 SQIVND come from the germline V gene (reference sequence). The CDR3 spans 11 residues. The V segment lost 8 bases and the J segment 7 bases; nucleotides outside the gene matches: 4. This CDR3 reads CASGQGWEQYF. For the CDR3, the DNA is TGTGCCAGTGGACAGGGTTGGGAGCAGTACTTC.

CDR3: CASSSGSSALETQYF. Written as DNA, the CDR3 is TGTGCCAGCAGCTCGGGAAGTTCGGCTTTGGAGACCCAGTACTTC. The chain links TRBV5-6 to TRBJ2-5, with a tentative D call TRBD2 (5 bases). Germline CDR1 SGHDT, CDR2 YYEEEE. V was shortened by 3 bases and J by 5 bases, with 17 bases between the two germline ends. This CDR3 has 15 residues.

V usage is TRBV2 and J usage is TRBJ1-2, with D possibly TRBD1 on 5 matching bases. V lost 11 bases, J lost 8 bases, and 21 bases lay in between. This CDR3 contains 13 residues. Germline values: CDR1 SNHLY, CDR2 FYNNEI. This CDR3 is CAGRRDSSRGYTF. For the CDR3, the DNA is TGTGCCGGCCGTAGGGACTCAAGTAGGGGCTACACCTTC.

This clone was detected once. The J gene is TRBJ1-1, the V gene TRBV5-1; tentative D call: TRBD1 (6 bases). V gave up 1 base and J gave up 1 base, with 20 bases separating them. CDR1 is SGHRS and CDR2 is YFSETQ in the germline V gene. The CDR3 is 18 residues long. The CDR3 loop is CASSLSPFGGAENTEAFF. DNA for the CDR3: TGCGCCAGCAGCTTGAGCCCTTTTGGGGGGGCGGAGAACACTGAAGCTTTCTTT.

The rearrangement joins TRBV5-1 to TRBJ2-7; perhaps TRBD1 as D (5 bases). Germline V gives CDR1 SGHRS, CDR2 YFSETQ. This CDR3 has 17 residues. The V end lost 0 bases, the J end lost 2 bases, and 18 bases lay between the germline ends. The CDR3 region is CASSLVPTTVRTYEQYF. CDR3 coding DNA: TGCGCCAGCAGCTTGGTCCCGACGACAGTTAGAACCTACGAGCAGTACTTC.